The sequence of this T cell receptor (beta chain) was determined in a study of regulatory T cells in long-lasting Graves disease. The time point: newly diagnosed GD, antithyroid drugs for less than 3 months. After RNA was extracted from PBMCs, the TCR library was made from it. Construction of TCR beta libraries relied on iRepertoire HTBI primers and on Arm-PCR targeting CDR3 regions. TCRdb called the multiplex PCR reads again in MiXCR, with one record for every CDR3 protein. Found here are roughly 610,000 distinct CDR3 sequences, around 15% of them singletons; the top ten hold 18%. Trimming shortened V by 4 bases and J by 8 bases, and 17 bases separated the two germline ends. CDR1 is MDHEN and CDR2 is SYDVKM in the germline V gene. This CDR3 contains 14 residues. The data were also submitted as part of a second study, on T cells in Graves' hyperthyroidism and ophthalmopathy. Per that study: Graves' hyperthyroidism is called stable when ophthalmopathy does not progress within 18 months. From stable hyperthyroidism, ophthalmopathy was separated by a 13 V-J model.

The specimen was peripheral blood mononuclear cells (PBMCs), collected at new diagnosis, from a patient treated with antithyroid drugs. This TCR was sampled from a woman aged 30 to 39 with Graves disease. The rearrangement joins TRBV28 to TRBJ1-2; possibly TRBD1 for D (5 bases). The CDR3 nucleotides are TGTGCCAGCAGTTCCCCAGGGACGAGTTACGGCTACACCTTC. This codes for CASSSPGTSYGYTF.